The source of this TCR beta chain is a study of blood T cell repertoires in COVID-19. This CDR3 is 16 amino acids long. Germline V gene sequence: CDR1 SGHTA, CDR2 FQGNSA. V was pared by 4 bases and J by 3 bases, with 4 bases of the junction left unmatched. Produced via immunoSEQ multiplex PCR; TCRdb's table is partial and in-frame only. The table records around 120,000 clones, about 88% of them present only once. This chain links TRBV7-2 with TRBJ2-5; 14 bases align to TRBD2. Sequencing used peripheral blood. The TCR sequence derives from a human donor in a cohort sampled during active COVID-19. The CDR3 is CASSYQGLAGEETQYF. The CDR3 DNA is TGTGCCAGCAGCTACCAGGGACTAGCGGGGGAAGAGACCCAGTACTTC.